A selection of T cell receptor beta chains follows, all from one sample in a study of cytomegalovirus exposure and HLA in healthy donors. Using immunoSEQ multiplex PCR, the repertoire was profiled, and TCRdb retains in-frame clones only, with some absent. In the table there are roughly 150,000 clones, 80% of which are singletons. The sequenced sample consisted of PBMCs. The source of these receptors is a young man in good health. CDR3s include the opening cysteine and the closing phenylalanine or tryptophan. The D gene is left open where the match is weak. Only some rows state a clone size, as once, few, many or a class for expanded clones.

j_call v_call clone_size d_call cdr3_aa cdr3_nt
TRBJ2-1 TRBV9 . . CASSVRGARGNEQFF TGTGCCAGCAGCGTCCGGGGTGCCAGGGGCAATGAGCAGTTCTTC
TRBJ1-4 TRBV5-1 . . CASSRQSSTNEKLFF TGCGCCAGCAGCAGACAGAGTTCAACTAATGAAAAACTGTTTTTT
TRBJ2-7 TRBV7-2 . . CASSQDEGEQYF TGTGCCAGCAGCCAGGACGAGGGCGAGCAGTACTTC
TRBJ2-5 TRBV5-1 . . CASSLEGGGETQYF TGCGCCAGCAGCTTGGAGGGAGGGGGAGAGACCCAGTACTTC
TRBJ2-5 TRBV18 once . CASSPGAGRETQYF TGTGCCAGCTCACCGGGAGCGGGCAGGGAGACCCAGTACTTC
TRBJ2-7 TRBV11-2 . TRBD2 CASSRGVGPLDEQYF TGTGCCAGCAGCCGGGGGGTGGGACCCTTGGACGAGCAGTACTTC
TRBJ1-5 TRBV30 . TRBD1 CAYRYRGGNQPQHF TGTGCCTATAGATACAGGGGAGGTAATCAGCCCCAGCATTTT
TRBJ1-2 TRBV23-1 . TRBD1 CADRQGSIHGYTF TGCGCTGACCGACAGGGCTCGATACATGGCTACACCTTC
TRBJ1-2 TRBV19 . . CASRFGSYGYTF TGTGCCAGTCGTTTCGGGAGTTATGGCTACACCTTC
TRBJ2-1 TRBV15 . TRBD2 CATSRTLAGVYNEQFF TGTGCCACCAGCCGGACCTTGGCGGGAGTCTACAATGAGCAGTTCTTC
TRBJ1-5 TRBV7-2 . TRBD1 CASSLDRGLHQPQHF TGTGCCAGCAGCTTGGACAGGGGGCTTCATCAGCCCCAGCATTTT
TRBJ2-6 TRBV5-4 few . CASSLQGAGANVLTF TGTGCCAGCAGCTTACAGGGCGCTGGGGCCAACGTCCTGACTTTC
TRBJ2-5 TRBV7-2 . . CASSLAFGSALKEYF TGTGCCAGCAGCTTAGCGTTCGGGAGCGCACTCAAGGAGTACTTC
TRBJ1-3 TRBV11-2 . . CASSSDNQNTIYF TGTGCCAGCAGCTCCGACAATCAGAACACCATATATTTT
TRBJ1-1 TRBV28 . TRBD1 CASKSGGPEAFF TGTGCCAGCAAGTCAGGGGGCCCTGAAGCTTTCTTT
TRBJ2-7 TRBV5-4 . . CASSLRGISFQYEQYF TGTGCCAGCAGCTTGAGGGGGATCAGCTTTCAGTACGAGCAGTACTTC
TRBJ1-1 TRBV18 . TRBD1 CASSRTGGNTEAFF TGTGCCAGCTCACGGACAGGGGGAAACACTGAAGCTTTCTTT
TRBJ1-4 TRBV9 . TRBD1 CASSAGQLNEKLFF TGTGCCAGCAGCGCGGGACAGCTCAATGAAAAACTGTTTTTT
TRBJ2-5 TRBV5-4 . TRBD2 CASSLGLAGVYGETQYF TGTGCCAGCAGCCTCGGACTAGCGGGAGTATATGGCGAGACCCAGTACTTC
TRBJ2-7 TRBV11-3 once TRBD1 CASSSRTGTGLYEQYF TGTGCCAGCAGCTCTCGAACCGGGACAGGACTCTACGAGCAGTACTTC
TRBJ2-7 TRBV6-1 . . CASSASAATVSYEQYF TGTGCCAGCAGTGCTTCTGCGGCGACAGTATCCTACGAGCAGTACTTC
TRBJ2-1 TRBV5-1 few . CASSLVEGVEQFF TGCGCCAGCAGCTTGGTAGAGGGAGTTGAGCAGTTCTTC
TRBJ1-2 TRBV7-9 . . CSSTPGDSGYTF TGTTCCAGCACCCCGGGGGACTCTGGCTACACCTTC
TRBJ1-2 TRBV7-8 once . CASSLIRGSYYGYTF TGTGCCAGCAGCTTGATACGCGGAAGCTACTATGGCTACACCTTC
TRBJ2-1 TRBV6-1 . TRBD2 CASSEGATSGINEQFF TGTGCCAGCAGTGAAGGAGCGACTAGCGGAATCAATGAGCAGTTCTTC
TRBJ2-1 TRBV5-1 . . CASSLRGEQFF TGCGCCAGCAGCTTGAGGGGTGAGCAGTTCTTC
TRBJ1-4 TRBV6-5 . . CASSYEISTNEKLFF TGTGCCAGCAGTTACGAGATTTCAACTAATGAAAAACTGTTTTTT
TRBJ2-2 TRBV4-2 once TRBD2 CASSQPGLADTGELFF TGTGCCAGCAGCCAACCGGGACTAGCGGACACCGGGGAGCTGTTTTTT
TRBJ2-1 TRBV11-3 few . CASSLSHPNEQFF TGTGCCAGCAGCCTAAGCCATCCCAATGAGCAGTTCTTC
TRBJ2-1 TRBV7-9 . . CSSSLLSGLYNEQFF TGTTCCAGCAGCTTACTCTCTGGCCTTTACAATGAGCAGTTCTTC
TRBJ1-1 TRBV27 . TRBD1 CASRRTGVNTEAFF TGTGCCAGCAGGAGAACAGGGGTGAACACTGAAGCTTTCTTT
TRBJ2-7 TRBV9 . . CASSVLASPYEQYF TGTGCCAGCAGCGTCCTAGCGTCCCCCTACGAGCAGTACTTC
TRBJ2-5 TRBV1 few . CTSSLLRQGAETQYF TGCACCAGCAGCCTCCTAAGGCAGGGGGCAGAGACCCAGTACTTC
TRBJ2-5 TRBV9 . . CASSVASVSYETQYF TGTGCCAGCAGCGTAGCTAGTGTTTCGTATGAGACCCAGTACTTC
TRBJ1-3 TRBV10-3 . TRBD1 CATYSTGENTIYF TGTGCCACCTACTCGACAGGGGAAAACACCATATATTTT
TRBJ2-3 TRBV10-3 . TRBD2 CAISLLAGGTDTQYF TGTGCCATCAGCCTACTAGCGGGAGGCACAGATACGCAGTATTTT
TRBJ2-1 TRBV4-1 . TRBD2 CASSQVAGVEEQFF TGCGCCAGCAGCCAAGTAGCGGGAGTCGAGGAGCAGTTCTTC
TRBJ2-1 TRBV12-5 . TRBD2 CASGPPWGGTRITGSYNEQFF TGTGCTAGTGGTCCGCCCTGGGGGGGGACCCGGATAACGGGGTCCTACAATGAGCAGTTCTTC
TRBJ1-5 TRBV6-6 . TRBD1 CASTLQGDQPQHF TGTGCCAGCACCCTCCAGGGGGATCAGCCCCAGCATTTT
TRBJ2-7 TRBV5-8 . . CASSLAFFGYEQYF TGTGCCAGCAGCTTAGCCTTTTTCGGCTACGAGCAGTACTTC